Listed below are T cell receptor beta chains from one sample, sequenced in a study of T-cell memory formation after mild COVID-19. In TCRdb, the 5' RACE reads were re-called with MiXCR into one record per CDR3 protein. Altogether roughly 250,000 distinct CDR3 sequences are present, over 15% being singletons, with the ten largest covering around 3.4%. Sequencing was done on a sample of PBMCs or a T cell subset sorted from them (not recorded which). These receptors came from a man between 18 and 35 years old who had mild COVID-19 (a few samples of this study predate the infection). Cell type and time point are not known. CDR3s include the opening cysteine and the closing phenylalanine or tryptophan. D genes are given only for firm matches. Clone size is not always given. Where it is, it says once, few, many or a class for expanded clones.

d_call clone_size j_call v_call cdr3_nt cdr3_aa
. few TRBJ2-7 TRBV12-3/TRBV12-4 TGTGCCAGCAGTCAGTTGTGGGCTTTGGAGCAGTACTTC CASSQLWALEQYF
. . TRBJ2-7 TRBV6-6 TGTGCCAGCAGGCCCATACAGGGTGGTATCGCCGAGCAGTACTTC CASRPIQGGIAEQYF
TRBD1 . TRBJ1-4 TRBV12-3/TRBV12-4 TGTGCCAGCAGACAGGGGTCGGGTGAAAAACTGTTTTTT CASRQGSGEKLFF
. . TRBJ1-6 TRBV7-9 TGTGCCAGCAGCTCAAACTCCTATAATTCACCCCTCCACTTT CASSSNSYNSPLHF
. . TRBJ1-5 TRBV7-2 TGTGCCAGCAGCCTCGGGACGGCTCAGCCCCAGCATTTT CASSLGTAQPQHF
. . TRBJ2-5 TRBV29-1 TGCAGCGTGTTACAGGGACAAGAGACCCAGTACTTC CSVLQGQETQYF
. many TRBJ2-7 TRBV7-9 TGTGCCAGCAGCCCCCGACAGGAATCCCACGAGCAGTACTTC CASSPRQESHEQYF
TRBD2 many TRBJ2-7 TRBV6-5 TGTGCCAGCAGTCGTCGAACCGGGGGGGCCGAGGACTACGAGCAGTACTTC CASSRRTGGAEDYEQYF
TRBD1 many TRBJ2-3 TRBV5-6 TGTGCCAGCAGCAGGACAGGGACAGTTCCAGATACGCAGTATTTT CASSRTGTVPDTQYF
TRBD1 few TRBJ1-2 TRBV6-5 TGTGCCAGCAGTACCCCGGCAGGGGGCGGTGTGAGTGGCTACACCTTC CASSTPAGGGVSGYTF
TRBD1 . TRBJ2-2 TRBV7-3 TGCGCCAGCAGCCGGACAGGGTTCACCGGGGAGCTGTTTTTT CASSRTGFTGELFF
TRBD2 . TRBJ2-3 TRBV15 TGTGCCACCAGCAGAGATCATTCTAGCGGGGGCTCTAGCACAGATACGCAGTATTTT CATSRDHSSGGSSTDTQYF
. . TRBJ1-1 TRBV12-3/TRBV12-4 TGTGCCAGCAGTTATCTCGTTTGGGCAGAGAGTAGGAATACTGAAGCTTTCTTT CASSYLVWAESRNTEAFF
TRBD2 few TRBJ2-3 TRBV20-1 TGCAGTGCCAACCCGGCGGGGGGTAACACAGATACGCAGTATTTT CSANPAGGNTDTQYF
. . TRBJ2-5 TRBV3-1 TGTGCCAGCAGGTCGGCGGGCCAAGAGACCCAGTACTTC CASRSAGQETQYF
. few TRBJ1-1 TRBV3-1 TGTGCCAGCAGCCAAACGGACCAGCGTGAAGCTTTCTTT CASSQTDQREAFF
TRBD1 few TRBJ1-1 TRBV20-1 TGCAGTGCTCCGGACAGGGCATTGGTAGCTTTCTTT CSAPDRALVAFF
. few TRBJ1-5 TRBV15 TGTGCCACCAGCAGGGACCCCAGTCAGCCCCAGCATTTT CATSRDPSQPQHF
. many TRBJ2-3 TRBV7-9 TGTGCCAGCAGCTCCTACTCGGCCCCCGGCACAGATACGCAGTATTTT CASSSYSAPGTDTQYF
. many TRBJ1-2 TRBV7-2 TGTGCCAGCAGCTTATGGGCAGCGTATGGCTACACCTTC CASSLWAAYGYTF
. many TRBJ1-5 TRBV6-2/TRBV6-3 TGTGCCAGCACCTACAACAGCGATAGCAATCAGCCCCAGCATTTT CASTYNSDSNQPQHF
. few TRBJ1-4 TRBV5-1 TGCGCCAGCAGCTTGGGCCAGAAAAATGAAAAACTGTTTTTT CASSLGQKNEKLFF
. few TRBJ1-6 TRBV6-5 TGTGCCAGCAGCCGCGGAGGGACGAGTAATTCACCCCTCCACTTT CASSRGGTSNSPLHF
. . TRBJ1-6 TRBV6-5 TGTGCCAGCAGTTACCTAAATTCACCCCTCCACTTT CASSYLNSPLHF
. . TRBJ1-2 TRBV5-1 TGCGCCAGCAGCTTGGGAGGGGCGGAACATGGCTACACCTTC CASSLGGAEHGYTF
. few TRBJ2-2 TRBV6-4 TGTGCCAGCAGTGACAGGGTGAACACGAACACCGGGGAGCTGTTTTTT CASSDRVNTNTGELFF
. . TRBJ2-5 TRBV7-9 TGTGCCAGCAGCTTCCAGGGAAGTGGGTTGGAGACCCAGTACTTC CASSFQGSGLETQYF
. . TRBJ1-1 TRBV20-1 TGCAGTGCTAGAGGGTACACAGAGGGGGAAGCTTTCTTT CSARGYTEGEAFF
. . TRBJ1-1 TRBV4-1 TGCGCCAGCAGCCATCACCAGATACTGAACACTGAAGCTTTCTTT CASSHHQILNTEAFF
TRBD1 . TRBJ1-1 TRBV12-3/TRBV12-4 TGTGCCAGCAGTCCTCCGGGACAGGGGGCCACTGAAGCTTTCTTT CASSPPGQGATEAFF
TRBD1 many TRBJ2-3 TRBV24-1 TGTGCCACCGCGGCGGGACAGGGGAGGTCAGATACGCAGTATTTT CATAAGQGRSDTQYF
. many TRBJ2-1 TRBV29-1 TGCAGCGCCTCTGGACCGAGCTACAATGAGCAGTTCTTC CSASGPSYNEQFF
. . TRBJ2-1 TRBV3-1 TGTGCCAGCAGCCAACAGACAGGATCCCATGAGCAGTTCTTC CASSQQTGSHEQFF
. many TRBJ2-5 TRBV7-2 TGTGCCAGCAGCCAGAGGTGGTCCCAAGAGACCCAGTACTTC CASSQRWSQETQYF
. . TRBJ2-5 TRBV5-1 TGCGCCAGCAGCTTTATGGGTCAGCAAGAGACCCAGTACTTC CASSFMGQQETQYF
. . TRBJ2-3 TRBV6-2/TRBV6-3 TGTGCCAGCAGTTACGCAGACAGGTTCGGAGATACGCAGTATTTT CASSYADRFGDTQYF
TRBD2 few TRBJ2-1 TRBV5-1 TGCGCCAGCAGCTTGGCGCGGTTAGGCGGGGGGTCCACCTCCCAGTTCTTC CASSLARLGGGSTSQFF
. many TRBJ1-1 TRBV5-5 TGTGCCAGCAGCTTGCAGCCGCTCACTGAAGCTTTCTTT CASSLQPLTEAFF
. . TRBJ2-3 TRBV14 TGTGCCAGCAGCCAATGGGGAACTAGCACAGATACGCAGTATTTT CASSQWGTSTDTQYF
. . TRBJ2-3 TRBV2 TGTGCCAGCAGTGACCAACTTGGAGATACGCAGTATTTT CASSDQLGDTQYF
TRBD1 . TRBJ1-1 TRBV29-1 TGCAGCGCCCGGACAGGGGACACTGAAGCTTTCTTT CSARTGDTEAFF
TRBD1 . TRBJ1-6 TRBV2 TGTGCCAGCGACCTTGACAGGGCTCATTCACCCCTCCACTTT CASDLDRAHSPLHF
TRBD1 many TRBJ1-4 TRBV12-3/TRBV12-4 TGTGCCAGCAGCCACCTCCAGGGGGGGGGTGAAAAACTGTTTTTT CASSHLQGGGEKLFF
. many TRBJ2-3 TRBV10-3 TGTGCCGCCAGCGCACAGGGGGGGACCACAGATACGCAGTATTTT CAASAQGGTTDTQYF
TRBD2 medium-sized TRBJ2-3 TRBV5-6 TGTGCCAGCAGCTTGTTCCAGCGGGGGAGCACAGATACGCAGTATTTT CASSLFQRGSTDTQYF
. few TRBJ2-3 TRBV5-1 TGCGCCAGCAGCTTGGCAGGGGTGGTTACGGGCACAGATACGCAGTATTTT CASSLAGVVTGTDTQYF
. few TRBJ2-3 TRBV4-2 TGTGCCAGCAGCCAAGAACGACTGGGGGAAGATACGCAGTATTTT CASSQERLGEDTQYF